The source of this T cell receptor beta chain is a study of shared clonotypes between healthy human individuals. General study points: The sharing of 5% to 6.5% of naive CD4 clonotypes was seen across a handful of donors. Generation of non-shared clonotypes was less probable than generation of clonotypes shared by all four donors.

A note on this clone: Its antigen remains unknown.

Assay: immunoSEQ multiplex PCR; the TCRdb copy retains only in-frame clones and omits some. This table holds millions of clones, roughly 93% found once. CDR3 length: 15 residues. Per germline, CDR1 SGHVS and CDR2 FQNEAQ. The V end lost 5 bases, the J end lost 3 bases, and 16 bases lay between the germline ends. The sample consisted of naive CD4+ T cells from PBMCs. Stated subset: CD45RA+ positively selected. The TCR originated in a man aged 18 to 29 in good health. Some clones in this sample may be carry-over from other donors' samples. The V gene is TRBV7-8, the J gene TRBJ1-2; D remains ambiguous. DNA of the CDR3: TGTGCCAGCAGCCGATTGTTGAGTTATGACTATGGCTACACCTTC. Its translation is CASSRLLSYDYGYTF. The full variable domain, its missing parts supplied by reference TRBV7-8 and TRBJ1-2, is GAGVSQSPRYKVAKRGQDVALRCDPISGHVSLFWYQQALGQGPEFLTYFQNEAQLDKSGLPSDRFFAERPEGSVSTLKIQRTQQEDSAVYLCASSRLLSYDYGYTFGSGTRLTVV.